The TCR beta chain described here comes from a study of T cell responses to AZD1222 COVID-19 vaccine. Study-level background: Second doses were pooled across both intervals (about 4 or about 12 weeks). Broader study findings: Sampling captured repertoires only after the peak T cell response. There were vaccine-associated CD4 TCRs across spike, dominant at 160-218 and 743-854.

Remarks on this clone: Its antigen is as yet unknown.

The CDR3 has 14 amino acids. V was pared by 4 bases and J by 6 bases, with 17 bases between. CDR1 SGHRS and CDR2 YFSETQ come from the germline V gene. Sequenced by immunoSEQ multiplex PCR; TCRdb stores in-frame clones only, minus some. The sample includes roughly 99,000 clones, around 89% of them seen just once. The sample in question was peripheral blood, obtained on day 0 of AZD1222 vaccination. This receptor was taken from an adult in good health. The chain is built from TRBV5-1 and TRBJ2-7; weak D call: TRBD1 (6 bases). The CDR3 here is CASSPTKAGAEQYF. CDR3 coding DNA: TGCGCCAGCAGCCCGACCAAGGCAGGGGCCGAGCAGTACTTC. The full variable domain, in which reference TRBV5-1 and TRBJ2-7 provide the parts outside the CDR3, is KAGVTQTPRYLIKTRGQQVTLSCSPISGHRSVSWYQQTPGQGLQFLFEYFSETQRNKGNFPGRFSGRQFSNSRSEMNVSTLELGDSALYLCASSPTKAGAEQYFGPGTRLTVT.